Detailed here is one T cell receptor beta chain. This specimen comes from a study of blood T cell repertoires in COVID-19. Across the whole study: Samples representing acute and convalescent COVID-19 were sourced from the United States, Italy and Spain.

Per the study methods: How many nucleated cells were present was estimated from reference gene primer amplification. Clones were read by immunoSEQ multiplex PCR, and TCRdb kept only the in-frame ones, dropping some. D and trimming come from the DNA, and the V and J calls and clone size come from that table. The sample has 110,000 to 150,000 clones, 85% to 90% seen once. Germline CDR1 reads SEHNR; CDR2 reads FQNEAQ (reference sequence). V gave up 11 bases and J gave up 0 bases; unmatched junction bases: 9. The CDR3 is 14 residues long. The specimen sequenced was peripheral blood. The chain employs TRBV7-9 and TRBJ1-1, with 7 bases identical to TRBD1. The receptor comes from a man between 60 and 75 years old with active or convalescent COVID-19. The CDR3 DNA is TGTGCCGGGGTCCTGGGACAGCTGAACACTGAAGCTTTCTTT. Its translation is CAGVLGQLNTEAFF.